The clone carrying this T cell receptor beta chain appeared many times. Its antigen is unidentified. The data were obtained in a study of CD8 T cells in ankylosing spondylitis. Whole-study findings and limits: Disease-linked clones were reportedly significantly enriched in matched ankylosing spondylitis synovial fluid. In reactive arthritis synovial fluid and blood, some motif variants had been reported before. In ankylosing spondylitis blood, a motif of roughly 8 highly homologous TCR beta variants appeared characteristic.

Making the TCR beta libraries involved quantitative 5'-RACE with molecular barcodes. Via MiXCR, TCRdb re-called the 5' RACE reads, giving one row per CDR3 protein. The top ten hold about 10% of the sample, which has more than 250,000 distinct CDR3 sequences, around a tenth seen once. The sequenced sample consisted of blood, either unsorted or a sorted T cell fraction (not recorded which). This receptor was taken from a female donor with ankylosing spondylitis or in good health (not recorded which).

CDR3 nucleotides: TGCGCCAGCAGCTTGCCGGGACGGGGCATCTACGAGCAGTACTTC. This codes for CASSLPGRGIYEQYF. This chain uses TRBV5-1 with TRBJ2-7, with D possibly being TRBD1 or TRBD2 (5 bases each). V was pared by 1 base and J by 3 bases, with 14 bases between. The CDR3 loop spans 15 amino acids. The germline V gene has CDR1 SGHRS and CDR2 YFSETQ.